The 17 T cell receptor beta chains below were found in one sample sequenced in a study of shared clonotypes between healthy human individuals (dated by TCRdb to 2018 to 2021). Library preparation used the immunoSEQ multiplex PCR assay. As stored in TCRdb, this immuneACCESS dataset retains in-frame rearrangements with V and J assigned. A fraction of the clones does not appear; measured against another copy, unresolved V genes explain less than half of the discrepancy, and the remainder lacks a known reason. Present in this sample are 2 million to 2.5 million clones, roughly 90% of which were seen just once. The ten largest make up roughly 0.34% of the sample. Sequencing input: naive CD4+ T cells from PBMCs. The cell subset or site tag for this specimen amounts to: CD45RA+ positively selected. Source of these receptors: a man between 18 and 35 years old in good health. Some clones in this sample may be carry-over from other donors' samples.

This sequence joins TRBV6-6 and TRBJ2-2; possible D gene TRBD1, 5 bases. Trimming cost V 8 bases and J 1 base, with 11 bases left between them. CDR1 is MNHNY and CDR2 is SVGAGI in the germline V gene (reference sequence). CDR3 length equals 14 residues. In DNA, the CDR3 is TGTGCCAGCGGTCCCAGGGTGAACACCGGGGAGCTGTTTTTT. Amino acid sequence: CASGPRVNTGELFF.

V gene TRBV11-2 combines with J gene TRBJ1-5, with unresolved D. This CDR3 comprises 13 residues. V was trimmed by 1 base and J by 7 bases, leaving 8 bases between them. Germline V CDR1 and CDR2: SGHAT, FQNNGV. The CDR3 protein is CASSLAGWQPQHF. The CDR3 DNA sequence: TGTGCCAGCAGCTTAGCGGGGTGGCAGCCCCAGCATTTT.

This chain joins TRBV5-7 and TRBJ1-5, with 7 bases that match TRBD1. TRBV5-7 is an ORF, with its function uncertain. This CDR3 is built from 16 residues. After removal of 4 bases from V and 4 bases from J, the junction contained 11 bases not matched to a gene. The CDR3 sequence is CASSPYTGQVNQPQHF. CDR3 coding DNA: TGTGCCAGCAGCCCTTACACAGGACAGGTGAATCAGCCCCAGCATTTT.

The V gene is TRBV6-5, the J gene TRBJ2-7, with D tentatively TRBD2 (6 bases). Per the germline V gene, CDR1 is MNHEY and CDR2 is SVGAGI. The CDR3 is made up of 15 amino acids. V gave up 7 bases and J gave up 5 bases, with 21 bases separating them. The CDR3 protein is CASTKRAGSWNEQYF. The CDR3, as DNA: TGTGCCAGCACTAAGCGGGCAGGGAGTTGGAACGAGCAGTACTTC.

This clone was detected once. The rearrangement links TRBV27 to TRBJ2-2, with TRBD2 matching over 10 bases. Germline CDR1 and CDR2: MNHEY and SMNVEV (reference sequence). Trimming took 6 bases from V and 4 from J; bases not matched to a gene: 8. The CDR3 extends over 16 amino acids. CDR3 region: CASRGASGSFTGELFF. Here the CDR3 DNA reads TGTGCCAGCAGGGGAGCTAGCGGGAGCTTCACCGGGGAGCTGTTTTTT.

Worth noting for this clone: At the DNA level, this CDR3 is encoded by other sequences in the same sample as well. The rearrangement links TRBV5-1 to TRBJ2-7; 8 nucleotides match TRBD1. There are 14 residues in the CDR3. V gave up 0 bases and J gave up 4 bases; unmatched junction bases: 3. Germline V gene data show CDR1 as SGHRS and CDR2 as YFSETQ. CDR3 amino acids: CASSLDRGYYEQYF. CDR3 nucleotides: TGCGCCAGCAGCTTGGACAGGGGGTATTACGAGCAGTACTTC.

CDR3 DNA: TGTGCCACCAGCAGAGCCAACGCCCCGCTAGCGGGAGGATTGAATACGCAGTATTTT. It is translated as CATSRANAPLAGGLNTQYF. This chain joins TRBV15 and TRBJ2-3; 11 positions match TRBD2. Germline V gene sequence: CDR1 LNHNV, CDR2 YYDKDF (reference sequence). The CDR3 runs 19 residues. Trimming cost V 1 base and J 7 bases; bases outside gene matches: 16.

A single count supports this clone. The V gene is TRBV11-2, the J gene TRBJ2-3; D may be TRBD1 (7 bases). Trimming removed 1 base at V and 2 bases at J, with 13 bases between. This CDR3 comprises 16 residues. Germline CDR1 is SGHAT and CDR2 is FQNNGV. The CDR3, as DNA: TGTGCCAGCAGCTTAGTCCCAGGGGGGATCACAGATACGCAGTATTTT. Its translation is CASSLVPGGITDTQYF.

This clone occurred a few times. This sequence joins TRBV5-4 and TRBJ1-2; D may be TRBD1 (6 bases). V shed 5 bases and J shed 1 base, with 12 bases lying between them. The length of the CDR3 is 14 residues. The germline CDR1 and CDR2 sequences are SGHNT and YYREEE (reference sequence). The CDR3, as DNA: TGTGCCAGCAGGTCACTGGACAGTAACTATGGCTACACCTTC. Its translation: CASRSLDSNYGYTF.

The chain has TRBV5-6 and TRBJ1-4; 8 bases fit TRBD1. Germline CDR1 is SGHDT and CDR2 is YYEEEE. The CDR3 contains 16 residues. Losses at the gene ends were 3 bases for V and 10 bases for J; bases not matched to a gene: 14. CDR3 amino acids: CASSSFLDRGEGKLFF. The CDR3 DNA reads as TGTGCCAGCAGCTCCTTCCTTGACAGGGGAGAGGGAAAACTGTTTTTT.

The V and J genes are TRBV28 and TRBJ2-3; 10 bases are shared with TRBD2. Looked up from germline, CDR1 is MDHEN and CDR2 is SYDVKM. This CDR3 has 16 residues. Trimming cost V 4 bases and J 4 bases; bases outside gene matches: 8. CDR3 nucleotide sequence: TGTGCCAGCAGTTCGAGAGCGGGAGGGCCTCCAGATACGCAGTATTTT. Translated, it gives CASSSRAGGPPDTQYF.

V and J are TRBV28 and TRBJ2-2, with 9 positions matching TRBD1. This CDR3 region has 17 residues. Trimming at V came to 1 base and at J to 8 bases, leaving 11 bases not matched to a gene. Germline V gives CDR1 MDHEN, CDR2 SYDVKM. CDR3 coding DNA: TGTGCCAGCAGTTTATCAACAGGGGGCGCGAATCCGGGGGAGCTGTTTTTT. Encoded protein: CASSLSTGGANPGELFF.

The V gene is TRBV2, the J gene TRBJ1-1, with 7 bases identical to TRBD1. CDR3 length: 13 amino acids. From germline, CDR1 is SNHLY and CDR2 FYNNEI. V gave up 7 bases and J gave up 1 base; unmatched junction bases: 3. Here the CDR3 reads CASTDRANTEAFF. Here the CDR3 DNA reads TGTGCCAGCACCGACAGGGCGAACACTGAAGCTTTCTTT.

This chain uses TRBV5-1 with TRBJ2-1; either TRBD1 or TRBD2 may fit D (6 bases each). The germline gives CDR1 SGHRS, CDR2 YFSETQ. The CDR3 runs 18 residues. Trimming removed 4 bases from V and 0 bases from J, with 20 bases in between. This CDR3 reads CASSPPFRGGLSYNEQFF. The CDR3 nucleotides read TGCGCCAGCAGCCCTCCTTTTCGTGGGGGGCTCTCCTACAATGAGCAGTTCTTC.

The chain uses TRBV19 and TRBJ2-7, with 8 bases matching TRBD1. Trimming removed 4 bases from V and 3 bases from J; junction bases left unmatched: 14. The CDR3 totals 17 residues. CDR1 and CDR2 (germline): LNHDA, SQIVND (reference sequence). Here the CDR3 reads CASSTFLRGRDNYEQYF. The CDR3 region has the DNA TGTGCCAGTAGTACCTTTCTCAGGGGGCGCGACAACTACGAGCAGTACTTC.

The chain carries TRBV10-3 and TRBJ2-1, with 10 bases matching TRBD2. J gave up 9 bases and V 7 bases, and 9 bases lay outside the gene matches. The CDR3 runs to 14 residues. CDR1 and CDR2 from the germline V gene are ENHRY and SYGVKD. The CDR3 nucleotides are TGTGCCATCAAGGGCCAGCGGGAGGGTTTTGAGCAGTTCTTC. This translates into CAIKGQREGFEQFF.

The gene calls are TRBV6-6 and TRBJ2-7; D remains ambiguous. Per the germline V gene, CDR1 is MNHNY and CDR2 is SVGAGI (reference sequence). CDR3 length: 14 amino acids. The ends were cut back, 7 bases at V and 1 base at J, with 14 bases in the middle. CDR3 sequence reads: CASTVSRRSYEQYF. CDR3 in DNA: TGTGCCAGCACCGTTTCGAGGCGTTCCTACGAGCAGTACTTC.